This TCR beta chain derives from a study of blood T cells in healthy people across ages (dated by TCRdb to 2013 to 2016). With regard to the full study: In model experiments, template switching captured about one uniquely barcoded TCR beta cDNA molecule for every two T cells. To track age-related changes in TCR beta repertoire diversity, the study relied on deep sequencing normalized with unique cDNA molecular identifiers. The donors were split into four age groups: young (average around 15 years), middle-aged (roughly 40), aged (around 67) and long-lived (over 80). To avoid experimental bias, donors of different ages were spread randomly across the sequencing lanes. The study analyzed two additional independent replicas of 1 million unique cDNA reads from the same blood draw for two donors, one aged 18 to 29 and one aged 80 or older.

Points on this clonotype: Its antigen target is currently unknown. Base quality data are lacking; no much larger clone is found one base away.

Systemically healthy Caucasian individuals from Russia, around 38 in total and aged about 6 to 90 years, were included as donors. About 10 milliliters of peripheral blood were collected from each donor into EDTA-treated Vacutainer tubes. Ficoll-Paque density-gradient centrifugation was used to isolate PBMCs, with at least 6.5 million obtained per sample. Trizol reagent was used to extract total RNA from the PBMCs, yielding at least 6 micrograms per sample. For every donor, flow cytometry on a PBMC aliquot measured the percentage of naive CD45RAhigh/CD27high T cells. CDR1 and CDR2, per the germline V gene, are MDHEN and SYDVKM. V lost 5 bases and J lost 6 bases; the stretch between them is 15 bases long. Its CDR3 holds 14 amino acids, cysteine through phenylalanine. Only CDR3 DNA is held: 42 bases, read in frame from base 1. General study outcomes and caveats: Observed TCR beta diversity correlated strongly with the percentage of naive T cells measured by flow cytometry. As age increased, observed TCR beta diversity per million T cells dropped in a roughly linear way, and a significant reduction was already evident by age about 40. Conclusive comparison of naive and antigen-experienced compartments was prevented by the profiling of bulk unsorted PBMCs. Donor CMV infection status was unknown, potentially confounding age-related changes in expanded clonotypes. Compared with the aged group, the long-lived group had more naive CD4+ T cells, fewer expanded clones and increased TCR diversity, suggesting age selection. Estimates of total diversity based on one million sequenced T cells were regarded as lower bounds and as underestimates.

Library construction relied on 5' RACE. Data came from an Illumina HiSeq 2500. A second PCR of roughly 7 to 11 cycles was performed with a sample-barcoded 5' primer and a J-beta primer mix. A template-switch 5' adaptor carrying 12 random nucleotides introduced a unique molecular identifier onto each TCR beta cDNA molecule. At least 3 million CDR3-containing paired-end reads were obtained from each sample. First-strand cDNA was synthesized from all RNA with the Mint cDNA synthesis kit, primed by a TRBC-specific oligonucleotide. All cDNA was treated with uracil-DNA glycosylase and then went through a first 18-cycle PCR with the universal primers M1SS and BC2_uni_R. Concerning the study's data processing: Each sample was normalized by randomly selecting 1 million high-quality reads, each carrying a distinct molecular identifier. Reads sharing molecular identifiers were discarded rather than binned into consensus sequences. CDR3 identification, clonotype clustering and error correction used MiTCR with a Q25 quality threshold and the strictest error-elimination algorithm. A nonparametric unseen species model using Euler transformation provided a lower-bound estimate of total TCR beta diversity. Through fastp at Q25 and MiXCR, TCRdb rebuilt clones from the public reads, retaining in-frame beta chains. A single entry per CDR3 protein holds the most common genes and DNA from its merged rows. The V and J calls reflect TCRdb's pipeline rather than the authors' work. The sample profile shows around 1,500,000 distinct CDR3 sequences; about 43% of them were found once. 7% to 9% of the sample lies in the top ten.

This receptor was identified in a young woman in good health. Specimen: blood. In this chain, TRBV28 is recombined with TRBJ2-3; possibly the D gene is TRBD2, per 5 matching bases. The nucleotide sequence is given as TGTGCCAGCAGTCAGGTACCCGCGGGTGATACGCAGTATTTT. It encodes CASSQVPAGDTQYF. The entire variable domain, with the stretches around the CDR3 drawn from the reference TRBV28 and TRBJ2-3 proteins, is DVKVTQSSRYLVKRTGEKVFLECVQDMDHENMFWYRQDPGLGLRLIYFSYDVKMKEKGDIPEGYSVSREKKERFSLILESASTNQTSMYLCASSQVPAGDTQYFGPGTRLTVL.